This TCR beta chain was recovered during a study of blood T cells in healthy people across ages. For the second PCR, which ran for 7 to 11 cycles, a sample-barcoded 5' primer and a J-beta primer mix were used. CDR3-containing paired-end reads numbered at least 2.5 million in each sample. TCRdb re-analysed the 5' RACE reads in MiXCR, keeping a single row per CDR3 protein. The sample lists over 600,000 distinct CDR3 sequences; approximately 53% were seen once. Germline V CDR1 and CDR2: SGDLS, YYNGEE. The length of the CDR3 is 13 residues. This TCR was sampled from a man between 35 and 55 years old in good health. The chain links TRBV9 to TRBJ2-4; D is perhaps TRBD2 (5 bases). TRBJ2-7 matches the DNA end more closely, so the J call is doubtful. The material sequenced was blood. As DNA, the CDR3 is TGTGCCAGTTCGCCCGGGGATCACTACGAGCAGTACTTC. It translates to CASSPGDHYEQYF.